This T cell receptor beta chain was found in a study of OX40 agonist ivuxolimab in advanced cancers. For the study at large: Ivuxolimab is an agonistic anti-OX40 (CD134) antibody, and patients were treated with it. General observations from the study: Low levels of normalized T-cell clonal expansion also appeared in some nonresponders. The CD4+ and CD8+ T cells in the blood had expanded clonally by week 6 at 0.1 to 3.0 mg/kg.

TCRdb's table, derived via immunoSEQ multiplex PCR, lists solely in-frame clones and lacks some. The data hold more than 25,000 clones, with about 88% observed a single time. Note on this clone: Its specificity is unknown.

From germline, CDR1 is WSHSY and CDR2 SAAADI. Trimming removed 2 bases from V and 0 bases from J, with 5 bases in between. The length of the CDR3 is 14 residues. The receptor comes from an adult with an advanced solid tumor such as melanoma, head and neck, liver or kidney cancer. The gene calls are TRBV10-2 and TRBJ2-1; unclear D gene. The material sequenced was CD4+ or CD8+ T cells sorted from blood, taken in a trial of the OX40 agonist ivuxolimab. The CDR3 bases are TGCGCCAGCAGTGAGACCATCTCCTACAATGAGCAGTTCTTC. It specifies CASSETISYNEQFF.